One and the same sample provided the 9 T cell receptor beta chains below, sequenced in a study of T cells in Graves' hyperthyroidism and ophthalmopathy. RNA transcripts served as the template for amplifying TCR beta CDR3 regions. When the TCR CDR3 underwent first-round RT-PCR, the HTBI primer set was used. TCRdb used MiXCR to reprocess the multiplex PCR reads, holding one entry per CDR3 protein. The sample lists around 450,000 distinct CDR3 sequences, roughly 13% occurring once. The specimen sequenced was blood. Receptors were obtained from a woman aged 18-35 years with Graves' hyperthyroidism.

This clonotype has ten or more counts. The chain recombines TRBV27 with TRBJ2-5, with D perhaps matching TRBD2 (6 bases). With 4 bases removed from V and 8 bases from J, the gap between germline ends came to 8 bases. Germline values: CDR1 MNHEY, CDR2 SMNVEV (reference sequence). The length of the CDR3 is 11 residues. The CDR3 nucleotides are TGTGCCAGCAGTTGGGGAGGAACCCAGTACTTC. It specifies CASSWGGTQYF.

The table lists this clonotype with many counts. V is TRBV6-1 and J is TRBJ1-6; D is undetermined. CDR1 is MNHNS, CDR2 SASEGT, per germline. This CDR3 is built from 15 residues. Trimming took off 6 bases at V and 5 bases at J, with 14 bases between the two ends. CDR3 sequence reads: CASSPMTLDNSPLHF. The CDR3 DNA reads as TGTGCCAGCAGCCCGATGACCCTGGATAATTCACCCCTCCACTTT.

This clonotype was detected a few times. The chain is built from TRBV20-1 and TRBJ2-5; D unresolved. The CDR3 is 14 amino acids. Germline lookup yields CDR1 DFQATT and CDR2 SNEGSKA (reference sequence). Trimming removed 1 base at V and 0 bases at J, with 9 bases between. The CDR3 DNA reads TGCAGTGCTAGAGGGTCCGGTTACCAAGAGACCCAGTACTTC. This codes for CSARGSGYQETQYF.

Many counts were recorded for this clonotype. This sequence joins TRBV28 and TRBJ2-7; D perhaps matches TRBD1 (6 bases). This CDR3 has 14 residues. Looked up from germline, CDR1 is MDHEN and CDR2 is SYDVKM. Trimming removed 5 bases from V and 3 bases from J, with 14 bases in between. The CDR3 DNA reads as TGTGCCAGCAGTACAATGACAGGCAACTACGAGCAGTACTTC. This encodes CASSTMTGNYEQYF.

In its sample, this clonotype was seen a few times. The chain employs TRBV6-1 and TRBJ2-7, with TRBD2 identical over 9 bases. CDR1 is MNHNS and CDR2 is SASEGT in the germline V gene. CDR3 length: 15 amino acids. With 1 base clipped from V and 4 bases from J, the junction kept 5 bases outside the gene matches. CDR3 in DNA: TGTGCCAGCAGTGAAGGAGCGGGAGGATTGTACGAGCAGTACTTC. It is translated as CASSEGAGGLYEQYF.

Points on this clonotype: A much larger clonotype is one base distant, so this may be a read error. The chain is built from TRBV7-3 and TRBJ2-1, with a weak D call TRBD2 (5 bases). Trimming took off 4 bases at V and 0 bases at J, with 10 bases between the two ends. CDR3 size: 15 residues. The germline gives CDR1 SGHTA, CDR2 FQGTGA. DNA for the CDR3: TGTGCCAGCAGCTCTCAGGCGGGCTCCTACAATGAGCAGTTCTTC. Translation: CASSSQAGSYNEQFF.

The chain has TRBV7-9 and TRBJ1-2, with a tentative D call TRBD1 (5 bases). Germline lookup yields CDR1 SEHNR and CDR2 FQNEAQ (reference sequence). CDR3 length equals 15 residues. V was cut by 4 bases and J by 4 bases, with 16 bases left in between. The chain's CDR3 is CASSSSRGRGYGYTF. CDR3 coding DNA: TGTGCCAGCAGCTCATCACGGGGACGAGGCTATGGCTACACCTTC.

Concerning this clonotype: A read error is possible here, since a much larger clone lies one base away. This chain uses TRBV7-8 with TRBJ2-1; TRBD2 agrees at 10 bases. This CDR3 comprises 15 residues. Per the germline V gene, CDR1 is SGHVS and CDR2 is FQNEAQ. CDR3 region: CACSLAGGLNNEQFF. Here the CDR3 DNA reads TGTGCCTGCAGCTTAGCGGGAGGCCTAAACAATGAGCAGTTCTTC.

This clonotype was recorded many times. The V and J genes are TRBV5-1 and TRBJ2-7; perhaps TRBD2 as D (6 bases). V dropped 4 bases and J dropped 1 base, with 15 bases sitting between them. From germline, CDR1 is SGHRS and CDR2 YFSETQ. This CDR3 has 15 residues. CDR3 protein: CASSPLGSGSYEQYF. As DNA, the CDR3 is TGCGCCAGCAGCCCCCTTGGTAGCGGATCCTACGAGCAGTACTTC.